These 15 T cell receptor beta chains originate from one sample sequenced in a study of monozygotic twins with inflammatory bowel disease. After re-calling the 5' RACE reads, TCRdb lists one entry per CDR3 protein, DNA absent. The sample table sets out approximately 400,000 distinct CDR3 sequences. Sequenced sample: blood. Source of these receptors: a human donor with ulcerative colitis or Crohn's disease, or a healthy co-twin of an affected twin (not recorded which).

The chain recombines TRBV6-1 with TRBJ2-7; the D call from TCRdb, TRBD1, cannot be confirmed without DNA. Germline-derived CDR1 and CDR2 are MNHNS and SASEGT. The CDR3 contains 20 residues. This chain's CDR3 is CASSGRTDSTSPRMAYEQYF.

The chain has TRBV27 and TRBJ2-5; the TCRdb call, TRBD1, lacks DNA for checking. The CDR3 runs 15 residues. From germline, CDR1 is MNHEY and CDR2 SMNVEV (reference sequence). The CDR3 spells CASRAGAPSRPTQYF.

V is TRBV4-3 and J is TRBJ1-1; TCRdb picks TRBD1, but there is no DNA to check that call. The CDR3 extends over 17 amino acids. Germline values: CDR1 LGHNA, CDR2 YSLEER. CDR3 loop: CASSQVVLGRGATEAFF.

The chain couples TRBV5-1 to TRBJ2-7. Germline CDR1 is SGHRS and CDR2 is YFSETQ. The CDR3 runs 13 residues. This CDR3 is CASGPERTGEQYF. Supplemented by reference TRBV5-1 and TRBJ2-7, the full variable domain reads KAGVTQTPRYLIKTRGQQVTLSCSPISGHRSVSWYQQTPGQGLQFLFEYFSETQRNKGNFPGRFSGRQFSNSRSEMNVSTLELGDSALYLCASGPERTGEQYFGPGTRLTVT.

The chain couples TRBV29-1 to TRBJ1-2; without DNA, the TCRdb call of TRBD1 cannot be checked. The germline CDR1 and CDR2 sequences are SQVTM and ANQGSEA. This CDR3 is built from 15 residues. The CDR3 sequence: CSVESDLSQNYGYTF. The full variable domain, completed using reference TRBV29-1 and TRBJ1-2, is SAVISQKPSRDICQRGTSLTIQCQVDSQVTMMFWYRQQPGQSLTLIATANQGSEATYESGFVIDKFPISRPNLTFSTLTVSNMSPEDSSIYLCSVESDLSQNYGYTFGSGTRLTVV.

The chain employs TRBV4-1 and TRBJ2-7; TCRdb's D call, TRBD1, is unchecked because there is no DNA. Germline CDR1 is MGHRA and CDR2 is YSYEKL. This CDR3 has 15 amino acids. CDR3 region: CASSQPRQGTREQYF.

This chain joins TRBV12-3 or TRBV12-4 and TRBJ2-3. The CDR3 extends over 13 amino acids. CDR3 loop: CASSFEGTDTQYF.

This rearrangement joins TRBV28 to TRBJ2-2; the TCRdb D gene call, TRBD2, has no DNA to confirm it. This CDR3 has 14 residues. Germline V gene lookup returns CDR1 MDHEN and CDR2 SYDVKM. The CDR3 region is CASSPGTLTGELFF.

This chain links TRBV18 with TRBJ1-1; TCRdb selects TRBD1, and the lack of DNA leaves this call unchecked. The CDR3 covers 15 residues. The germline V gene encodes CDR1 KGHSH and CDR2 LQKENI. Here the CDR3 reads CASSALGAMNTEAFF.

The chain employs TRBV4-3 and TRBJ2-2; the TCRdb call, TRBD1, lacks DNA for checking. This CDR3 spans 17 amino acids. Germline CDR1 is LGHNA and CDR2 is YSLEER. CDR3 residues: CAISQDSGASNTGELFF.

This chain joins TRBV12-3 or TRBV12-4 and TRBJ2-1; TCRdb's D call, TRBD1, is unchecked because there is no DNA. There are 14 residues in the CDR3. This CDR3 is CASGDLQGWNEQFF.

The chain recombines TRBV3-1 with TRBJ2-3; TCRdb gives TRBD2 as the D gene, but with no DNA this cannot be confirmed. There are 14 residues in the CDR3. Looked up from germline, CDR1 is LGHDT and CDR2 is YNNKEL (reference sequence). The CDR3 protein is CASSLEAGLNTQYF.

The chain carries TRBV14 and TRBJ2-7; TCRdb's D call, TRBD1, is unchecked because there is no DNA. The CDR3 runs 13 residues. CDR1 is SGHDN, CDR2 FVKESK, per germline. The CDR3: CASSQVARGEQYF.

The chain combines TRBV27 with TRBJ2-2. There are 12 residues in the CDR3. Germline V lookup: CDR1 MNHEY, CDR2 SMNVEV (reference sequence). The CDR3 region is CASSFGAGELFF.

The chain has TRBV7-9 and TRBJ2-7. The CDR3 is 13 amino acids. Germline assignment: CDR1 SEHNR and CDR2 FQNEAQ (reference sequence). CDR3 loop: CASSNGVSYEQYF.